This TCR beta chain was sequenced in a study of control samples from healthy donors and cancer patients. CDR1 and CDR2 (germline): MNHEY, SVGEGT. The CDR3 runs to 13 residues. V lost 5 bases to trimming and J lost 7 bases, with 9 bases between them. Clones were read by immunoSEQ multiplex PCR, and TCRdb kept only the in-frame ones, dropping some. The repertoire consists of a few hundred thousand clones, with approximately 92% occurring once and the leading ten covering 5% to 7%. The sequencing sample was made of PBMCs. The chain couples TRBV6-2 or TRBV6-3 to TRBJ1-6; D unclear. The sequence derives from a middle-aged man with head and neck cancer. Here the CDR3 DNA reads TGTGCCAGCAGTGCCCACCCCAATTCACCCCTCCACTTT. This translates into CASSAHPNSPLHF.